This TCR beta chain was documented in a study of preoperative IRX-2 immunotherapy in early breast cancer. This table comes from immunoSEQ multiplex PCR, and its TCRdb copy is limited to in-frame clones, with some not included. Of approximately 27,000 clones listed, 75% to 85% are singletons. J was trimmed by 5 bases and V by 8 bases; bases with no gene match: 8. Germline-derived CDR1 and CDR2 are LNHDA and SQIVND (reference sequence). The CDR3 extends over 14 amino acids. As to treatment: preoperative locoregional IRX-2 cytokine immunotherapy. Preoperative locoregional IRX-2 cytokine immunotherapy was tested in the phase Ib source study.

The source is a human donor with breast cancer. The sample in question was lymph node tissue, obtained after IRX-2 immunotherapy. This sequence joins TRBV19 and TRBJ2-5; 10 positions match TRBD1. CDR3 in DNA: TGTGCCAGTCGAGAGACAGGGGGCTCGGAGACCCAGTACTTC. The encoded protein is CASRETGGSETQYF.